This T cell receptor beta chain is drawn from a study of CD8 T cells in Susac syndrome (dated by TCRdb to the late 2010s). Context from the whole study: The study used repertoire sequencing to test whether antigen drove CD8+ T cell activation and differentiation in Susac syndrome. CD8+ T cell repertoire clonality was compared between 11 to 12 healthy donors, some 14 Susac syndrome patients and fewer than 19 multiple sclerosis patients. Broader findings and caveats from the paper: The number of individuals in the TCR sequencing and HLA analysis was recognized as being relatively small.

RNA was extracted using the RNeasy kit, and about 0.5 to 1 microgram was reverse transcribed with random hexamers. The immunoSEQ multiplex PCR assay, covering 54 Vbeta and 13 Jbeta segments, was used to amplify TCR beta CDR3 regions. PCR amplification bias was corrected using a synthetic template baseline for primer optimization and computational correction. Per the source publication's procedure: Reads were annotated to V, D and J genes according to IMGT and were analyzed with immunoSEQ Analyzer, with only productive sequences retained. Clonality was calculated as one minus the Shannon entropy normalized by log2 of the number of productive unique sequences. For each patient and control, public and private clones were evaluated within the 100 most prevalent clones. Clones were defined as Susac-specific when absent from the healthy and MS cohorts, from about 1,100 published viral clones and from other ImmuneACCESS disease sequences. TCRdb reanalyzed the raw reads on its own, using fastp at Q25 for trimming and MiXCR for clone calling, and kept in-frame beta chains. Each CDR3 protein gets just one entry, which takes the most common genes and DNA from the rows behind it. It is TCRdb's table, rather than the study itself, that gives the V and J calls and clone size. The sample has some 160,000 distinct CDR3 sequences on record, around 96% of them singletons. 0.15% to 0.2% of the sample lies in the top ten.

For this clonotype: This clone's antigen is unknown. The record has no base qualities; no much larger clone is one base away.

Peripheral blood CD8+ and CD4+ T cells from healthy donors, Susac syndrome patients and multiple sclerosis patients were profiled using high-throughput TCR beta sequencing. Treatment-naive patients with stable or active relapsing-remitting disease fulfilling revised McDonald criteria were used as multiple sclerosis controls. CD8+ TEMRA cells were enriched by FACS, while bulk CD8+ and CD4+ T cells were purified by magnetic negative isolation. Blood was collected in EDTA tubes and processed within 24 hours, with PBMCs isolated through density gradient centrifugation. PBMCs destined for TCR sequencing were cryopreserved in liquid nitrogen and later thawed in a 37 °C water bath. A purity of at least 90% was achieved for sorted or isolated CD4+, CD8+ and CD8+ TEMRA cells. For CDR1 and CDR2, the germline V gene lists MNHEY and SVGEGT. Relative to germline, V is 6 bases shorter and J is 1 base shorter, with 15 bases between their ends. The CDR3, from cysteine to phenylalanine, totals 15 residues. The DNA shown is the 45-base CDR3, in frame from base 1.

Sequenced sample: CD8+ T cells from PBMCs. This receptor was taken from a human donor with multiple sclerosis. This chain joins TRBV6-2 or TRBV6-3 to TRBJ1-1, with the identity of the D gene unclear. Here is the DNA: TGTGCCAGCAGCGGGCCTCAGCTTCAGAACACTGAAGCTTTCTTT. This gives the protein CASSGPQLQNTEAFF.